The TCR beta chain described here comes from a study of blood T cell repertoires in COVID-19. Whole-study context: Sites across the United States, Italy and Spain contributed samples from acute and convalescent COVID-19. T cells, B-cell-depleted T cells, or PBMCs provided the cDNA or gDNA that served as material.

Original methodology: Nucleated cell counts were estimated from reference gene primer amplification. The repertoire was sequenced with immunoSEQ multiplex PCR; TCRdb's copy has only in-frame clones and lacks some. V and J calls plus clone size are reproduced from that table; the DNA served to infer D and trimming. Among some 150,000 clones listed, 70% to 90% were seen once. Comments on this clone: This sample includes further DNA sequences coding for the same CDR3.

The CDR3 consists of 15 residues. Germline lookup yields CDR1 SGHTA and CDR2 FQGNSA. With 1 base removed from V and 0 bases from J, the gap between germline ends came to 10 bases. V and J are TRBV7-2 and TRBJ2-7; D possibly corresponds to TRBD2 (5 bases). The sequence derives from a man between 65 and 80 years old with acute or convalescent COVID-19. Sequences were obtained from peripheral blood. The CDR3 DNA sequence: TGTGCCAGCAGCTTAGGCCGGGGTAGCTCCTACGAGCAGTACTTC. Translated, it gives CASSLGRGSSYEQYF. Variable domain in full (rest from reference TRBV7-2 and TRBJ2-7): GAGVSQSPSNKVTEKGKDVELRCDPISGHTALYWYRQSLGQGLEFLIYFQGNSAPDKSGLPSDRFSAERTGGSVSTLTIQRTQQEDSAVYLCASSLGRGSSYEQYFGPGTRLTVT.